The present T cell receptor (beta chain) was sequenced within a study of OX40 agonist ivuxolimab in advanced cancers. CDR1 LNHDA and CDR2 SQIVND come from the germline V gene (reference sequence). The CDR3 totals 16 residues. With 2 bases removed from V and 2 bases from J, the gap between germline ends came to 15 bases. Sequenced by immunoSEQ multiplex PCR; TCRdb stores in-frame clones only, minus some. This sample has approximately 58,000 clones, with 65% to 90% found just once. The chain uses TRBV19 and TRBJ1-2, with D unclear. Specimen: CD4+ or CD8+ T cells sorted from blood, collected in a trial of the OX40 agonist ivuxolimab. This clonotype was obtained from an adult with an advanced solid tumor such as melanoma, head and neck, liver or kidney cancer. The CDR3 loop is CASSIRGDPINYGYTF. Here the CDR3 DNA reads TGTGCCAGTAGTATAAGAGGAGACCCCATCAACTATGGCTACACCTTC.